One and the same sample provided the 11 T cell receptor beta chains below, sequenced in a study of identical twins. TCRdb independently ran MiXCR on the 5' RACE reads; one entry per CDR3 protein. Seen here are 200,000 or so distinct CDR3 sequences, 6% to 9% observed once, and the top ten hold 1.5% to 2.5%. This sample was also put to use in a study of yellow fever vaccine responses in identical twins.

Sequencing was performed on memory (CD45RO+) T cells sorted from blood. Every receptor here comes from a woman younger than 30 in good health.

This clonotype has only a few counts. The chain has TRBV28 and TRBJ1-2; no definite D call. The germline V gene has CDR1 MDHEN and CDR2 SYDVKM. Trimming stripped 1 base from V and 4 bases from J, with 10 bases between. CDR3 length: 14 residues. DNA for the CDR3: TGTGCCAGCAGTTTATCAGGATTCTCCTATGGCTACACCTTC. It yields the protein CASSLSGFSYGYTF.

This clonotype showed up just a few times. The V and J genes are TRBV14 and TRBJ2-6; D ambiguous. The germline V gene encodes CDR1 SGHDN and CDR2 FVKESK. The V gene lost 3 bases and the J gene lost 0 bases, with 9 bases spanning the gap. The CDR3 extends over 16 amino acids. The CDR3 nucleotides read TGTGCCAGCAGCCAGGTGGGGAACTCTGGGGCCAACGTCCTGACTTTC. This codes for CASSQVGNSGANVLTF.

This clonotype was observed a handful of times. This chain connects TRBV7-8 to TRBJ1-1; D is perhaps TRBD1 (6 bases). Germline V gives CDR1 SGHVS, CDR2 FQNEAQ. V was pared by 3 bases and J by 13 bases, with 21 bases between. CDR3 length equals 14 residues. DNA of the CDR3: TGTGCCAGCAGCTTTCGGATGGGGGCAGAGGAGGGTTTCTTT. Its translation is CASSFRMGAEEGFF.

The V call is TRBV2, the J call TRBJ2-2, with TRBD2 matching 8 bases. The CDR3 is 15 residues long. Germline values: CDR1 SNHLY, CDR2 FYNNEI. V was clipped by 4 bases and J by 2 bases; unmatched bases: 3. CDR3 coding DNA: TGTGCCAGCAGTGTATTAGCGGGAAACACCGGGGAGCTGTTTTTT. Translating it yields CASSVLAGNTGELFF.

CDR3 loop: CAWSTGTDEQYF. CDR3 nucleotides: TGTGCCTGGAGTACCGGGACAGACGAGCAGTACTTC. The chain employs TRBV30 and TRBJ2-7; 7 bases line up with TRBD1. After removal of 2 bases from V and 5 bases from J, the junction contained 3 bases not matched to a gene. The CDR3 loop spans 12 amino acids. Germline CDR1 and CDR2: GTSNPN and SVGIG (reference sequence).

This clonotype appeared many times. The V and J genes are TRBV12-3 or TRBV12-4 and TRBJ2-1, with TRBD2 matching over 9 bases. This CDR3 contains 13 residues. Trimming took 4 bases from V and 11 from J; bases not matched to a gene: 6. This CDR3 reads CASSYGTSGQQFF. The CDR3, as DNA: TGTGCCAGCAGTTATGGAACTAGCGGGCAGCAGTTCTTC.

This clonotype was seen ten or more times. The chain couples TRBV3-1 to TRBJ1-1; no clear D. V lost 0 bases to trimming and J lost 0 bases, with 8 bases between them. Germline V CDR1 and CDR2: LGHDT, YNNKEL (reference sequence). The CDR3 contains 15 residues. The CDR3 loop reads CASSQDSAMNTEAFF. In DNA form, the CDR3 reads TGTGCCAGCAGCCAAGACAGCGCGATGAACACTGAAGCTTTCTTT.

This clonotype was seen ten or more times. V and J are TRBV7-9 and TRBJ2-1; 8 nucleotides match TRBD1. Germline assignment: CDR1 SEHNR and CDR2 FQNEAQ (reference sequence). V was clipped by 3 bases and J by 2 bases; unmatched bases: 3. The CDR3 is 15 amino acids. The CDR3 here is CASSFSGGAYNEQFF. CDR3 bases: TGTGCCAGCAGCTTTTCAGGGGGCGCCTACAATGAGCAGTTCTTC.

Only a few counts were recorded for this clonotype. This CDR3 reads CATSFDPRTDTQYF. The CDR3 DNA reads TGTGCCACCAGCTTCGACCCCCGCACAGATACGCAGTATTTT. The chain recombines TRBV15 with TRBJ2-3; D is undetermined. Germline CDR1 and CDR2: LNHNV and YYDKDF (reference sequence). There are 14 residues in the CDR3. V lost 5 bases, J lost 1 base, and 10 bases lay in between.

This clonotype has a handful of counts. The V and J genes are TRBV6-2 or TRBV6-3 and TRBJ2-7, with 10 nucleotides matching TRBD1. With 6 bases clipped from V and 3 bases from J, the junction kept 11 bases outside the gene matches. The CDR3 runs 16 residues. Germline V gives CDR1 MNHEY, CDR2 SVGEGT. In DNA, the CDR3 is TGTGCCAGCAGAACGACCGGGACAGGGGCCCTCTACGAGCAGTACTTC. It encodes CASRTTGTGALYEQYF.

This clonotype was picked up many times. The CDR3 DNA reads TGTGCCAGCAGTCCCCATGGACAGGGGGGAGACGAGCAGTACTTC. It codes for CASSPHGQGGDEQYF. V usage is TRBV28 and J usage is TRBJ2-7, with TRBD1 matching 10 bases. This CDR3 is 15 amino acids long. V lost 5 bases, J lost 5 bases, and 9 bases stayed unmatched. Germline lookup yields CDR1 MDHEN and CDR2 SYDVKM.